Listed below are T cell receptor beta chains from one sample, sequenced in a study of a mutant IDH1 vaccine in newly diagnosed glioma. Using immunoSEQ multiplex PCR, the repertoire was profiled, and TCRdb retains in-frame clones only, with some absent. The repertoire holds roughly 30,000 clones, with roughly 90% as singletons. Their antigens are not known. Sequenced material: PBMCs, taken from a glioma patient whose treatment included an IDH1 peptide vaccine. These receptors came from a man aged 35-49 years with glioma. Both conserved end residues are part of each CDR3.

TRBV5-4	TRBJ1-1	CASSFSIGNTEAFF
TRBV4-1	TRBJ2-1	CASSQSPGLLPAYNEQFF
TRBV18	TRBJ1-1	CASSPGQANTEAFF
TRBV5-1	TRBJ2-2	CASSWKTGTLAGELFF
TRBV6-1	TRBJ2-3	CASSELLAGEDTQYF
TRBV5-4	TRBJ1-2	CASSLVPEGPGYTF
TRBV18	TRBJ1-1	CASSPSTGNTEAFF
TRBV4-1	TRBJ1-2	CASSQAGGAGYGYTF
TRBV28	TRBJ2-5	CASKGGGSGTQYF
TRBV14	TRBJ2-2	CASRFGPNTGELFF
TRBV6-5	TRBJ1-4	CASSAGQGEMEKLFF
TRBV28	TRBJ2-1	CASSPHPGSYNEQFF
TRBV5-6	TRBJ1-1	CASSLGWGRYSAEAFF
TRBV4-2	TRBJ1-3	CASSQGGSPGNTIYF
TRBV18	TRBJ2-4	CASSLPGLGPTKNIQYF
TRBV29-1	TRBJ2-5	CSVAGTEQETQYF
TRBV7-8	TRBJ2-2	CASSPTNTGELFF
TRBV18	TRBJ2-5	CASSPATLGYQETQYF
TRBV7-2	TRBJ2-3	CASSLARGGGAGITDTQYF
TRBV19	TRBJ1-2	CASGDRGSPNYGYTF
TRBV7-8	TRBJ1-2	CASSLANSLGYGYTF
TRBV29-1	TRBJ2-1	CSVEGPDSYNEQFF
TRBV5-1	TRBJ1-3	CASRSNSGSGNTIYF
TRBV11-3	TRBJ2-2	CASSLDTPFRGAVNTGELFF
TRBV6-1	TRBJ2-5	CASSEGPTSGETQYF
TRBV10-3	TRBJ1-3	CAISLGAYSGNTIYF
TRBV7-6	TRBJ2-5	CASSPLQGAYEDQETQYF
TRBV2	TRBJ1-1	CASSADRGSLGEAFF
TRBV7-9	TRBJ2-5	CASSSPPGGRLIETQYF
TRBV19	TRBJ1-5	CASSMWDRDVGQPQHF
TRBV5-1	TRBJ1-2	CASRPSGGNYGYTF
TRBV19	TRBJ1-2	CASAAVSRWDGYTF
TRBV28	TRBJ1-5	CASSSTGRFGNQPQHF
TRBV6-4	TRBJ1-5	CASSDSERGLCNQPQHF
TRBV6-6	TRBJ1-1	CASSYYSLNTEAFF
TRBV7-6	TRBJ1-5	CASSEFENRPQHF
TRBV29-1	TRBJ2-3	CSVELTSGRTDF
TRBV5-1	TRBJ2-3	CASSLREGSSTDTQYF
TRBV19	TRBJ2-2	CASSMTSGRTGELFF
TRBV4-1	TRBJ1-5	CASSQVEGPQHF
TRBV6-5	TRBJ2-3	CASSYLSVEGSDTQYF
TRBV10-3	TRBJ1-2	CAISESRDRGYYGYTF
TRBV4-2	TRBJ2-6	CASSQNVGGRGANVLTF
TRBV29-1	TRBJ2-5	CSGGAYQETQYF
TRBV6-1	TRBJ2-1	CASSVLASSSYNEQFF
TRBV6-6	TRBJ1-1	CASNPFRGRTEAFF
TRBV7-2	TRBJ2-1	CASSLARERLEQFF
TRBV7-6	TRBJ2-1	CASSPRGTRNEQFF
TRBV4-1	TRBJ2-1	CASSQEGRLTNNEQFF
TRBV6-5	TRBJ1-5	CASSLTRGNQPQHF
TRBV20-1	TRBJ2-3	CSAGGKDTQYF
TRBV9	TRBJ2-7	CASSEGYEQYF
TRBV7-2	TRBJ1-2	CASSTDRGANYGYTF